This TCR beta chain was retrieved from a study of cytomegalovirus exposure and HLA in healthy donors. Regarding this clone: What it binds is unknown.

The table came from immunoSEQ multiplex PCR; TCRdb's copy has only in-frame clones and leaves some out. This sample has around 150,000 clones, with approximately 88% found just once. The CDR3 has 17 residues. V dropped 0 bases and J dropped 0; count of bases not matched to a gene: 4. CDR1 is SGDLS and CDR2 is YYNGEE in the germline V gene. Findings of the study overall: Rare TCR sequences dominated, though some public TCRs recurred in many donors.

The chain combines TRBV9 with TRBJ2-1; 9 bases match TRBD2. The sequence derives from a man aged 30 to 45 in good health and CMV-seropositive. Sequencing input: PBMCs. In DNA form, the CDR3 reads TGTGCCAGCAGCGTAGGTGGTAGCGGGAGCTCCTACAATGAGCAGTTCTTC. As protein: CASSVGGSGSSYNEQFF.